Presented here are 20 T cell receptor beta chains from one specimen sequenced in a study of T cells in Graves' hyperthyroidism and ophthalmopathy. The CDR3 regions of TCR beta were amplified from RNA transcripts. A set of HTBI primers served as the primers for a first-round RT-PCR of the TCR CDR3. A single record per CDR3 protein comes from TCRdb applying MiXCR to the multiplex PCR reads. This sample has 540,000 or so distinct CDR3 sequences, with just over 45% found just once. The sample consisted of peripheral blood or thyroid tissue (not recorded which). Every receptor here comes from an adult woman with Graves' disease, either hyperthyroidism or ophthalmopathy (not recorded which).

This clonotype came up a few times. The chain employs TRBV19 and TRBJ1-1; TRBD1 is a possible D gene (6 bases). The CDR3 totals 15 residues. Trimming removed 4 bases at V and 0 bases at J, with 12 bases between. The germline gives CDR1 LNHDA, CDR2 SQIVND (reference sequence). CDR3 amino acids: CASSTHRVVNTEAFF. CDR3 DNA: TGTGCCAGTAGTACCCACAGGGTGGTGAACACTGAAGCTTTCTTT.

This clonotype was counted at least ten times. The V and J genes are TRBV27 and TRBJ1-2, with TRBD1 matching 7 bases. CDR3 length: 13 residues. Germline-derived CDR1 and CDR2 are MNHEY and SMNVEV (reference sequence). V lost 5 bases to trimming and J lost 4 bases; unmatched junction nucleotides: 4. The CDR3 DNA reads TGTGCCAGCAGTGGTACAGGGGTCTATGGCTACACCTTC. Translated: CASSGTGVYGYTF.

The chain has TRBV15 and TRBJ1-6; 8 positions agree with TRBD1. CDR1 is LNHNV, CDR2 YYDKDF, per germline (reference sequence). This CDR3 is 16 amino acids long. With 0 bases clipped from V and 8 bases from J, the junction kept 6 bases outside the gene matches. This chain's CDR3 is CATSREIGQGDSPLHF. CDR3 DNA: TGTGCCACCAGCAGAGAAATAGGACAGGGAGATTCACCCCTCCACTTT.

This clonotype was picked up many times. J is TRBJ1-1 and V is TRBV7-8; unclear D gene. The CDR3 sequence is 15 residues long. Germline assignment: CDR1 SGHVS and CDR2 FQNEAQ. V was trimmed by 4 bases and J by 4 bases, leaving 16 bases between them. In DNA form, the CDR3 reads TGTGCCAGCAGCTCACGGGAGACGATAGGCACTGAAGCTTTCTTT. Translated, it gives CASSSRETIGTEAFF.

The V call is TRBV7-9, the J call TRBJ2-3, with 9 nucleotides matching TRBD2. V trimming: 6 bases; J trimming: 1 base; junction bases outside the gene matches: 2. CDR3 size: 14 residues. Germline assignment: CDR1 SEHNR and CDR2 FQNEAQ (reference sequence). The CDR3 region has the DNA TGTGCCAGCAGTCGACTAGCGGGCACAGATACGCAGTATTTT. Its protein is CASSRLAGTDTQYF.

The chain links TRBV15 to TRBJ1-5; 9 nucleotides align to TRBD1. Trimming cost V 4 bases and J 5 bases; bases outside gene matches: 6. The CDR3 loop spans 15 amino acids. Germline values: CDR1 LNHNV, CDR2 YYDKDF (reference sequence). DNA of the CDR3: TGTGCCACCAGCATAGGGACAGGGAGGGATCAGCCCCAGCATTTT. Protein: CATSIGTGRDQPQHF.

This clonotype was detected ten times or more. The chain couples TRBV12-3 or TRBV12-4 to TRBJ1-2; 8 bases fit TRBD1. V was clipped by 6 bases and J by 7 bases; unmatched bases: 7. This CDR3 region has 13 residues. The CDR3 bases are TGTGCCAGCAGGGGACAGGTGGCCGCTGGCTACACCTTC. Amino acid sequence: CASRGQVAAGYTF.

The table lists this clonotype with many counts. The V call is TRBV20-1, the J call TRBJ1-2; 9 positions agree with TRBD1. Germline assignment: CDR1 DFQATT and CDR2 SNEGSKA (reference sequence). The CDR3 loop spans 13 amino acids. Losses at the gene ends were 3 bases for V and 5 bases for J; bases not matched to a gene: 4. CDR3 region: CSASAGQGYGYTF. CDR3 nucleotides: TGCAGTGCTAGCGCGGGACAGGGATATGGCTACACCTTC.

This chain connects TRBV2 to TRBJ2-7; TRBD1 matches at 9 bases. This CDR3 is 12 amino acids long. V lost 11 bases to trimming and J lost 3 bases; unmatched junction nucleotides: 5. Germline CDR1 is SNHLY and CDR2 is FYNNEI. The CDR3, as DNA: TGTGCCGCCGGGACAGGGCTCTACGAGCAGTACTTC. Its translation: CAAGTGLYEQYF.

Turning to this clonotype: A much larger clone lies one base from this, so it may be a read error. The genes are TRBV6-1 and TRBJ2-7; the D is unclear. This CDR3 has 11 residues. Per germline, CDR1 MNHNS and CDR2 SASEGT. CDR3 coding DNA: TGTGCCAGCAGTGCTAAGTACGAGCAGTGCTTC. Translation gives CASSAKYEQCF.

This clonotype came up a few times. V usage is TRBV2 and J usage is TRBJ1-2; D is uncertain. Germline V gene sequence: CDR1 SNHLY, CDR2 FYNNEI. The CDR3 length is 12 residues. V was clipped by 2 bases and J by 2 bases, with 3 bases between them. The CDR3 reads CASSEWNYGYTF. CDR3 DNA: TGTGCCAGCAGTGAATGGAACTATGGCTACACCTTC.

This clonotype was detected ten times or more. The chain joins TRBV11-2 to TRBJ1-1; 12 nucleotides align to TRBD1. This CDR3 is 17 amino acids long. Germline CDR1 SGHAT, CDR2 FQNNGV. V dropped 6 bases and J dropped 5; count of bases not matched to a gene: 13. CDR3 loop: CASSLGQGAWLGTEAFF. The CDR3 region has the DNA TGTGCCAGCAGTTTGGGACAGGGGGCTTGGTTGGGAACTGAAGCTTTCTTT.

This clonotype was picked up many times. A read error may account for a junction end that differs from germline. The CDR3 region is CASSYLAGGERYF. Here the CDR3 DNA reads TGTGCCAGCAGCTACTTAGCGGGGGGCGAGCGGTACTTC. The rearrangement joins TRBV7-2 to TRBJ2-7; 10 bases fit TRBD2. Per the germline V gene, CDR1 is SGHTA and CDR2 is FQGNSA. The CDR3 is 13 residues long.

Ten or more counts support this clonotype. This rearrangement joins TRBV30 to TRBJ1-6, with D perhaps matching TRBD1 (6 bases). Germline V gives CDR1 GTSNPN, CDR2 SVGIG (reference sequence). V was clipped by 0 bases and J by 4 bases, with 7 bases between them. This CDR3 spans 14 amino acids. CDR3 in amino acids: CAWSVDSYNSPLHF. The CDR3 DNA is TGTGCCTGGAGTGTGGACAGTTATAATTCACCCCTCCACTTT.

This clonotype was seen only a few times. The chain couples TRBV20-1 to TRBJ1-3; 9 nucleotides line up with TRBD1. V was clipped by 4 bases and J by 2 bases; unmatched bases: 6. The CDR3 is 15 residues long. Germline V gives CDR1 DFQATT, CDR2 SNEGSKA (reference sequence). The CDR3 DNA is TGCAGTGCTATGGCCCGGGACAGGGCTGGAAACACCATATATTTT. This encodes CSAMARDRAGNTIYF.

The genes are TRBV9 and TRBJ2-1; no clear D gene. The CDR3 is 16 residues long. Germline CDR1 reads SGDLS; CDR2 reads YYNGEE. V gave up 0 bases and J gave up 0 bases, with 10 bases separating them. The CDR3 sequence is CASSVVGSPSYNEQFF. Here the CDR3 DNA reads TGTGCCAGCAGCGTAGTGGGCTCGCCCTCCTACAATGAGCAGTTCTTC.

This clonotype was detected ten times or more. The chain uses TRBV20-1 and TRBJ1-6; maybe TRBD1 (6 bases). CDR1 DFQATT and CDR2 SNEGSKA come from the germline V gene (reference sequence). V was shortened by 1 base and J by 6 bases, with 10 bases between the two germline ends. This CDR3 is built from 14 residues. The CDR3 sequence is CSARGGTSNSPLHF. DNA of the CDR3: TGCAGTGCTAGAGGCGGGACATCTAATTCACCCCTCCACTTT.

The chain is built from TRBV28 and TRBJ1-1; D call uncertain. Trimming removed 5 bases from V and 3 bases from J, with 10 bases in between. CDR1 MDHEN and CDR2 SYDVKM come from the germline V gene. The CDR3 sequence is 13 residues long. The CDR3 bases are TGTGCCAGCAGTCCCGGCAGGCACACTGAAGCTTTCTTT. Translated, it gives CASSPGRHTEAFF. The whole variable domain, remainder taken from reference TRBV28 and TRBJ1-1, is DVKVTQSSRYLVKRTGEKVFLECVQDMDHENMFWYRQDPGLGLRLIYFSYDVKMKEKGDIPEGYSVSREKKERFSLILESASTNQTSMYLCASSPGRHTEAFFGQGTRLTVV.

This chain joins TRBV20-1 and TRBJ1-3; no definite D call. Germline V gene data show CDR1 as DFQATT and CDR2 as SNEGSKA (reference sequence). The CDR3 has 10 residues. With 1 base removed from V and 10 bases from J, the gap between germline ends came to 5 bases. CDR3 bases: TGCAGTGCTAGAGGACAAACCATATATTTT. It codes for CSARGQTIYF.

V is TRBV20-1 and J is TRBJ2-7; D is perhaps TRBD1 or TRBD2 (5 bases each). V gave up 6 bases and J gave up 3 bases, with 18 bases separating them. This CDR3 has 14 residues. Germline CDR1 is DFQATT and CDR2 is SNEGSKA (reference sequence). As DNA, the CDR3 is TGCAGTGCCACGACCGGGGCCACACACTACGAGCAGTACTTC. Translated: CSATTGATHYEQYF.